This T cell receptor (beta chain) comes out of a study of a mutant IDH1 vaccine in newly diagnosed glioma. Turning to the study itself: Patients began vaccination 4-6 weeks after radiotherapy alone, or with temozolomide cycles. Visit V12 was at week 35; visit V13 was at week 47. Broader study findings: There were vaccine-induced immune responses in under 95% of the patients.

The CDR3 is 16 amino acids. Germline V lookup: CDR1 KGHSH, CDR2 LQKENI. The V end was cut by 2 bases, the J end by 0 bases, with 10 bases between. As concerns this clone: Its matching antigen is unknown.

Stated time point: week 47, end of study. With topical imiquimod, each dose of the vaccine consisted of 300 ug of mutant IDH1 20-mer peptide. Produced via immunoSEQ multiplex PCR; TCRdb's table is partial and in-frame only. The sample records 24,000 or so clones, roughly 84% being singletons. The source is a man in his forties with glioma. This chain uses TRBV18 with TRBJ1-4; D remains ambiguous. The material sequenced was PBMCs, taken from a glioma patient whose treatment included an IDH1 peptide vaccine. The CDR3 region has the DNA TGTGCCAGCTCACCAATTATAACGGCAACTAATGAAAAACTGTTTTTT. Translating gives CASSPIITATNEKLFF.